This TCR beta chain was recorded in a study of OX40 agonist ivuxolimab in advanced cancers. Study-level information: The patients' treatment was ivuxolimab, an agonistic anti-OX40 (CD134) antibody.

Germline V gives CDR1 SGHVS, CDR2 FNYEAQ. Trimming stripped 5 bases from V and 8 bases from J, with 19 bases between. This CDR3 comprises 15 residues. The method was immunoSEQ multiplex PCR; TCRdb's version includes in-frame clones alone and lacks a portion of them. The repertoire holds 21,000 or so clones, with about 79% as singletons. The study sampled blood at baseline, cycle 4 day 1, and cycle 7 day 1. This chain connects TRBV7-6 to TRBJ2-1; perhaps TRBD2 as D (6 bases). The sample in question was CD4+ or CD8+ T cells sorted from blood, obtained in a trial of the OX40 agonist ivuxolimab. The TCR sequence derives from an adult with an advanced solid tumor such as melanoma, head and neck, liver or kidney cancer. CDR3 protein: CASSPGPGEGDEQFF. CDR3 coding DNA: TGTGCCAGCAGCCCGGGACCGGGAGAGGGCGATGAGCAGTTCTTC.